This T cell receptor beta chain emerged from a study of cytomegalovirus exposure and HLA in healthy donors. Note on this clone: What it recognizes is unknown.

The PCR had 60 Vbeta and 13 Jbeta primers. Generated by immunoSEQ multiplex PCR, the TCRdb table keeps only in-frame clones and is missing some. The data show just over 150,000 clones, 80% to 90% seen once. While unrecorded immune exposures were likely, the donors were nominally healthy when sampled. The CDR3 has 15 residues. Trimming took 3 bases from V and 1 from J; bases not matched to a gene: 7. Germline assignment: CDR1 SQVTM and CDR2 ANQGSEA. Study conclusions and caveats: Based on reports, TCR beta sequences accurately predicted HLA-A and HLA-B alleles for most subjects. Rarity characterized most TCR sequences, yet some public TCRs appeared in many donors.

The rearrangement uses TRBV29-1 and TRBJ1-1; 8 bases agree with TRBD1. The TCR sequence derives from a man aged 18 to 29 in good health and CMV-seropositive. The sequenced sample consisted of PBMCs. CDR3 in DNA: TGCAGCGTTGATTCACCGGACAGGGAGAACACTGAAGCTTTCTTT. It is translated as CSVDSPDRENTEAFF.